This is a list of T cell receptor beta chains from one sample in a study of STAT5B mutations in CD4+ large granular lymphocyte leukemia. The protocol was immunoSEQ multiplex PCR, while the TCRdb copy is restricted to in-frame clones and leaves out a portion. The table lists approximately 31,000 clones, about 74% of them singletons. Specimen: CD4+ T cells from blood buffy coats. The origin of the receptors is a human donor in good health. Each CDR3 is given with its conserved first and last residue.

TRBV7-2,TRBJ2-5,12,CASSANQETQYF
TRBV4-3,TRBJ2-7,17,CASSQAIGLAGLNEQYF
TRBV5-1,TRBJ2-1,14,CASSFGTTFSEQFF
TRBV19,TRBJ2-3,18,CASSINLGAGGQGDTQYF
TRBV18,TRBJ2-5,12,CASSTRGETQYF
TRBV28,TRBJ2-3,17,CASSLFRLAGGADTQYF
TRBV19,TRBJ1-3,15,CASNRGDSLRNTIYF
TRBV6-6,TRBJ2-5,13,CASRTRGGETQYF
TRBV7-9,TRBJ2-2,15,CASSRRLGPTGELFF
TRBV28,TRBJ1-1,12,CASSIDRVRAFF
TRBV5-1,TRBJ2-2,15,CASSSGQVFTGELFF
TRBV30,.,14,CAWSPVGRGDEQYF
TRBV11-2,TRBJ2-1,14,CASSLDLRYNEQFF
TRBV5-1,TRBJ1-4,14,CASSLSDRDEKLFF
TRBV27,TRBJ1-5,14,CASGPWRQGQPQHF
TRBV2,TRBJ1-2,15,CASSEEGGPSYGYTF
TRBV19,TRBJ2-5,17,CASSMAPPGTRQETQYF
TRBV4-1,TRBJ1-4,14,CASSLTGVVEKLFF
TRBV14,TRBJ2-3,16,CASSHWSGTSTDTQYF
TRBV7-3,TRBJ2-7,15,CASSLIQAGFDEQYF
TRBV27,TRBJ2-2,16,CASSLSWLAGTLRLFF
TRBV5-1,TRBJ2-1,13,CASSFQGNNEQFF
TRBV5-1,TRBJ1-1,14,CASSLKSGGTEAFF
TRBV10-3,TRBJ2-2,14,CAISETGGTGELFF
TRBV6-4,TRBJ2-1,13,CASSESFWGEQFF
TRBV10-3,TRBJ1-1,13,CAIRSGGPGEAFF
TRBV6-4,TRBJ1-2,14,CASRSSGESSGYTF
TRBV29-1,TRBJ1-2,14,CSVTGSAGNYGYTF
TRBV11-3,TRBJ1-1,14,CASSLVLGQREAFF
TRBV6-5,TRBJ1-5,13,CASTQGFNQPQHF
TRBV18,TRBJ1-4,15,CASSPSAGLSEKLFF
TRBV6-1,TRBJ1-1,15,CASSGRTGGKTEAFF
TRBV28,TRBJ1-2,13,CASSLATVYGYTF
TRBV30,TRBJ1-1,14,CAWSVRRVDTEAFF
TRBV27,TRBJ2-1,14,CATTGLSPYNEQFF